This entry lists 7 T cell receptor beta chains sequenced from one sample in a study of T-cell reconstitution after alpha-beta-depleted transplantation in children. Unique molecular identifiers were built into the TCRbeta library. TCRdb fed the PCR reads into MiXCR, producing one record per CDR3 protein. The table includes some 640,000 distinct CDR3 sequences, 16% detected once. The source was PBMCs from the stem cell graft donor, collected from the stem cell graft. The receptor set was obtained from a human donor who donated a stem cell graft to a child with acute myeloid leukemia.

The sample holds one count of this clonotype. The rearrangement uses TRBV7-9 and TRBJ2-3; 16 positions agree with TRBD2. The CDR3 has 17 amino acids. J was trimmed by 0 bases and V by 5 bases; bases with no gene match: 2. Germline loops: CDR1 SEHNR, CDR2 FQNEAQ (reference sequence). CDR3: CASSEGLAGGSTDTQYF. DNA of the CDR3: TGTGCCAGCAGCGAGGGACTAGCGGGGGGGAGCACAGATACGCAGTATTTT.

Many counts were recorded for this clonotype. The genes are TRBV12-3 or TRBV12-4 and TRBJ2-1; TRBD1 matches at 9 bases. The CDR3 sequence is 16 residues long. The trim removed 6 bases at V and 6 bases at J, leaving 12 bases unmatched. CDR3 in amino acids: CASSSPGTGLTNEQFF. In nucleotides, the CDR3 is TGTGCCAGCAGCTCCCCCGGGACAGGGTTGACCAATGAGCAGTTCTTC.

This clonotype has a handful of counts. The gene calls are TRBV28 and TRBJ1-2; D is perhaps TRBD1 (5 bases). CDR1 is MDHEN and CDR2 is SYDVKM in the germline V gene. The CDR3 loop spans 17 amino acids. V lost 6 bases and J lost 0, with 20 bases in between. The CDR3 DNA follows: TGTGCCAGCAGGATTTGGGGCGGTGTGACAGCTAACTATGGCTACACCTTC. Amino acid sequence: CASRIWGGVTANYGYTF.

This clonotype occurred a few times. The chain links TRBV7-2 to TRBJ2-1, with 10 bases that match TRBD2. The CDR3 covers 15 residues. Germline V gene sequence: CDR1 SGHTA, CDR2 FQGNSA. J gave up 5 bases and V 4 bases, and 5 bases lay outside the gene matches. The CDR3 loop reads CASSYSSGGNNEQFF. CDR3 DNA sequence: TGTGCCAGCAGCTATTCTAGCGGGGGTAACAATGAGCAGTTCTTC.

Many counts were recorded for this clonotype. The chain recombines TRBV20-1 with TRBJ1-2; no clear D. CDR1 is DFQATT, CDR2 SNEGSKA, per germline (reference sequence). The CDR3 spans 13 residues. The V end lost 3 bases, the J end lost 5 bases, and 13 bases lay between the germline ends. CDR3 nucleotides: TGCAGTGCTAGCCCGCCCGCGGTTTATGGCTACACCTTC. Translated, it gives CSASPPAVYGYTF.

In this sample, this clonotype turned up many times. The rearrangement links TRBV24-1 to TRBJ2-3, with D uncertain. V lost 4 bases, J lost 0 bases, and 13 bases lay in between. CDR1 is KGHDR and CDR2 is SFDVKD in the germline V gene. This CDR3 has 16 residues. The CDR3 sequence is CATSDRASPSTDTQYF. The CDR3 nucleotides are TGTGCCACCAGTGACCGAGCTTCCCCTAGCACAGATACGCAGTATTTT.

There are many counts of this clonotype. The V gene is TRBV20-1, the J gene TRBJ2-3; TRBD2 matches at 10 bases. CDR3 length: 14 amino acids. V dropped 5 bases and J dropped 4; count of bases not matched to a gene: 6. Germline lookup yields CDR1 DFQATT and CDR2 SNEGSKA (reference sequence). The CDR3 reads CSAQLAGLPDTQYF. The CDR3 coding sequence is TGCAGTGCTCAACTAGCGGGGTTGCCAGATACGCAGTATTTT.